The sequence of this T cell receptor beta chain was determined in a study of Graves' ophthalmopathy and Graves' hyperthyroidism. TCR beta CDR3 regions were amplified from RNA transcripts. First-round RT-PCR employed HTBI primers, with a second-round multiplex PCR after it. TCRdb reanalysed the multiplex PCR reads using MiXCR and keeps one entry per CDR3 protein. The sample has 340,000 or so distinct CDR3 sequences, roughly 15% seen once; the top ten hold about 12%. Moderate-to-severe activity, CAS at least 3, NOSPECS at least 4 and duration under 3 months characterized donors with ophthalmopathy. What supplied the PBMCs was roughly 10 ml of fresh peripheral blood. Study-level results: The authors also found most expanded thyroid clonotypes above 0.001 frequency in blood.

V shed 4 bases and J shed 0 bases, with 15 bases lying between them. Per the germline V gene, CDR1 is LGHNA and CDR2 is YNFKEQ. The length of the CDR3 is 17 residues. This clonotype was picked up many times. What it binds is not known. Sequencing was done on a sample of peripheral blood. The rearrangement joins TRBV4-2 to TRBJ2-2; weak D call: TRBD2 (6 bases). The clonotype originates from an adult man with Graves' ophthalmopathy. The CDR3 DNA is TGTGCCAGCAGCCGAGAGGCCGGGACTCCGAACACCGGGGAGCTGTTTTTT. Protein: CASSREAGTPNTGELFF.